This T cell receptor (beta chain) was captured in a study of blood T cell repertoires in COVID-19. In germline, CDR1 is MNHEY, CDR2 SVGAGI. This CDR3 is 12 amino acids long. Trimming stripped 4 bases from V and 10 bases from J, with 11 bases between. Produced via immunoSEQ multiplex PCR; TCRdb's table is partial and in-frame only. The data show some 78,000 clones, 84% seen once. This clonotype was sampled from a man between 50 and 59 years old with acute or convalescent COVID-19. Sequenced: peripheral blood. The chain uses TRBV6-5 and TRBJ1-5; D might be TRBD1 (6 bases). The CDR3 DNA sequence: TGTGCCAGCAGTTCCCCGACAGGCCCCCAGCATTTT. Amino acid sequence: CASSSPTGPQHF.